Here is one T cell receptor (beta chain) with its context. With V trimmed by 3 bases and J by 9 bases, 5 bases remained unmatched. Germline-derived CDR1 and CDR2 are SGHNT and YYREEE (reference sequence). The CDR3 sequence is 13 residues long. This sample was included in a study of shared clonotypes between healthy human individuals. Study-wide background: Per donor, CD8 memory used one plate, CD8 naive used two, CD4 memory used three and CD4 naive used three.

Sequenced by immunoSEQ multiplex PCR; TCRdb stores in-frame clones only, minus some. Of 1,400,000 or so clones listed, less than 99% are singletons. The TCR was taken from a man younger than 45 in good health. Material: naive CD4+ T cells sorted from blood. This sample's subset: CD45RA+ positively selected. The genes are TRBV5-4 and TRBJ2-1; TRBD2 matches 8 bases. CDR3 coding DNA: TGTGCCAGCAGCTGGGGACTAGACGTTGAGCAGTTCTTC. Translated, it gives CASSWGLDVEQFF.